The T cell receptor beta chain under discussion was sequenced for a study of cytomegalovirus exposure and HLA in healthy donors. General study results and limits: Researchers counted about 150 TCR beta chains as cytomegalovirus-associated. Several V segments, TRBV6-2 and TRBV6-3 among them, could not be told apart and were dropped.

About this clone itself: Its antigen remains unidentified.

The PCR made use of 60 Vbeta and 13 Jbeta primers. Libraries were prepared by immunoSEQ multiplex PCR; TCRdb keeps only in-frame clonotypes and omits some of them. The data hold about 120,000 clones, with roughly three quarters observed a single time. Donors consisted of healthy bone marrow donors. Although they were nominally healthy when sampled, donors likely had unrecorded immune exposures. The germline V gene has CDR1 SGHDT and CDR2 YYEEEE. J lost 6 bases, V lost 2 bases, and 13 bases had no gene match. The CDR3 runs to 18 residues. Sequencing used PBMCs. The chain has TRBV5-6 and TRBJ1-5, with 11 bases that match TRBD1. The receptor comes from a woman aged 18 to 35 in good health and CMV-seropositive. CDR3 nucleotide sequence: TGTGCCAGCAGCTTAATGGCCTGGACAGGGGGCGCAGGTCAGCCCCAGCATTTT. Translation: CASSLMAWTGGAGQPQHF. The complete variable domain, with remaining parts taken from reference TRBV5-6 and TRBJ1-5, reads DAGVTQSPTHLIKTRGQQVTLRCSPKSGHDTVSWYQQALGQGPQFIFQYYEEEERQRGNFPDRFSGHQFPNYSSELNVNALLLGDSALYLCASSLMAWTGGAGQPQHFGDGTRLSIL.